A selection of T cell receptor beta chains follows, all from one sample in a study of T-cell reconstitution after alpha-beta-depleted transplantation in children. In TCRdb, the PCR reads were re-called with MiXCR into one record per CDR3 protein. Among about 110,000 distinct CDR3 sequences listed, about 23% were seen once. The starting material was PBMCs, mostly from graft donor cells, obtained 180 days after TCRalphabeta/CD19-depleted stem cell transplant. Receptors were obtained from a male patient between 2 and 15 years old who had a stem cell transplant for chronic granulomatous disease, so the T cells may come from the graft donor. The CDR3 runs from the conserved cysteine through the conserved F or W.

>TRBV6-2/TRBV6-3|TRBJ2-1
CASSWDSLITSQPDYNEQFF
>TRBV29-1|TRBJ2-1
CSVVKANWNEQFF
>TRBV7-2|TRBJ1-5
CASSLVQGTNQPQHF
>TRBV29-1|TRBJ1-2
CSVEGHINGYTF
>TRBV5-5|TRBJ2-7
CASSLANRAFYEQYF
>TRBV12-3/TRBV12-4|TRBJ2-7
CASSFGGSRYEQYF
>TRBV20-1|TRBJ2-3
CSAPGLAGVSDTQYF
>TRBV20-1|TRBJ1-4
CSASPGRSNEKLFF
>TRBV19|TRBJ1-1
CASSILQGGGQYTEAFF
>TRBV7-2|TRBJ1-1
CASSPGLNTEAFF
>TRBV7-9|TRBJ1-1
CASSWPAGGSGNTEAFF
>TRBV5-1|TRBJ1-1
CASSAGMNTEAFF
>TRBV29-1|TRBJ1-1
CSVGGHGAFF
>TRBV20-1|TRBJ2-1
CSASVAGGRNEQFF
>TRBV20-1|TRBJ2-2
CSALGQGDAGELFF
>TRBV12-3/TRBV12-4|TRBJ2-1
CATWGQRTLGRLDEQFF
>TRBV11-2|TRBJ2-1
CASSRRSKLDRELYNEQFF
>TRBV20-1|TRBJ1-5
CSAQGQGALNQPQHF
>TRBV20-1|TRBJ2-1
CSARRGVSGRRNNEQFF
>TRBV5-1|TRBJ2-2
CASSLAVGINTGELFF
>TRBV10-2|TRBJ2-4
CASSEPTGLGAKNIQYF
>TRBV7-3|TRBJ2-1
CASGSHNEQFF